These T cell receptor beta chains were read from a single sample in a study of cytomegalovirus exposure and HLA in healthy donors. Libraries were prepared by immunoSEQ multiplex PCR; TCRdb keeps only in-frame clonotypes and omits some of them. Of 110,000 to 150,000 clones in the sample, around 84% were seen once. Material for sequencing was PBMCs. The receptors originated from a boy younger than 10 in good health and CMV-seronegative. The CDR3 runs from the conserved cysteine through the conserved F or W. Fields, in order: clone size, D gene, J gene, V gene, CDR3 protein, CDR3 DNA. The D gene is left open where the match is weak. Size values are once, few and many counts, or a class for expanded clones, and some rows have none.

size: NA; D: NA; J: TRBJ2-1; V: TRBV7-3; CDR3: CASSLGGTNEQFF; DNA: TGTGCCAGCAGCTTAGGGGGCACCAATGAGCAGTTCTTC
size: NA; D: TRBD2; J: TRBJ2-7; V: TRBV18; CDR3: CASSPILAGESEQYF; DNA: TGTGCCAGCTCACCAATTCTAGCGGGAGAATCCGAGCAGTACTTC
size: NA; D: TRBD2; J: TRBJ2-7; V: TRBV9; CDR3: CASSFGLAEGYEQYF; DNA: TGTGCCAGCAGCTTTGGACTAGCGGAAGGGTACGAGCAGTACTTC
size: NA; D: NA; J: TRBJ2-1; V: TRBV5-6; CDR3: CASSPVAGRGLNEQFF; DNA: TGTGCCAGCAGCCCTGTGGCGGGAAGGGGCCTCAATGAGCAGTTCTTC
size: NA; D: NA; J: TRBJ2-1; V: TRBV6-5; CDR3: CASSYGAGSGNEQFF; DNA: TGTGCCAGCAGTTATGGGGCGGGATCGGGGAATGAGCAGTTCTTC
size: NA; D: TRBD2; J: TRBJ2-7; V: TRBV6-1; CDR3: CASSEESGSSYEQYF; DNA: TGTGCCAGCAGTGAAGAAAGCGGGAGCTCCTACGAGCAGTACTTC
size: NA; D: TRBD2; J: TRBJ2-7; V: TRBV4-1; CDR3: CASSHPGTSGSSYEQYF; DNA: TGCGCCAGCAGCCACCCCGGGACTAGCGGAAGCTCCTACGAGCAGTACTTC
size: NA; D: NA; J: TRBJ1-1; V: TRBV15; CDR3: CATSRDSGAQGAFF; DNA: TGTGCCACCAGCAGAGATTCAGGGGCACAGGGCGCTTTCTTT
size: NA; D: NA; J: TRBJ2-2; V: TRBV7-3; CDR3: CASSPSGTLNTGELFF; DNA: TGTGCCAGCAGCCCCTCCGGGACATTAAACACCGGGGAGCTGTTTTTT
size: NA; D: NA; J: TRBJ2-2; V: TRBV5-1; CDR3: CASSGRDGGTGELFF; DNA: TGCGCCAGCAGCGGCCGGGACGGGGGCACCGGGGAGCTGTTTTTT
size: NA; D: TRBD2; J: TRBJ2-7; V: TRBV29-1; CDR3: CSVRLAGGPTYEQYF; DNA: TGCAGCGTCCGACTAGCGGGGGGCCCTACCTACGAGCAGTACTTC
size: NA; D: NA; J: TRBJ1-3; V: TRBV7-2; CDR3: CASSPYGEGSGNTIYF; DNA: TGTGCCAGCAGCCCGTACGGCGAGGGTTCGGGAAACACCATATATTTT
size: NA; D: NA; J: TRBJ2-7; V: TRBV11-3; CDR3: CASSSPTRGAPYEQYF; DNA: TGTGCCAGCAGCTCCCCTACCCGGGGAGCCCCCTACGAGCAGTACTTC
size: NA; D: NA; J: TRBJ2-7; V: TRBV27; CDR3: CASSLSAGAAYHEQYF; DNA: TGTGCCAGCAGTTTATCCGCAGGGGCGGCGTATCACGAGCAGTACTTC
size: NA; D: NA; J: TRBJ1-2; V: TRBV14; CDR3: CASSPLRGLDYGYTF; DNA: TGTGCCAGCAGCCCTTTGAGGGGACTCGACTATGGCTACACCTTC
size: once; D: NA; J: TRBJ2-3; V: TRBV7-8; CDR3: CASSLVGGDTDTQYF; DNA: TGTGCCAGCAGCTTAGTTGGGGGCGACACAGATACGCAGTATTTT
size: NA; D: TRBD1; J: TRBJ1-4; V: TRBV7-9; CDR3: CSSSNRDRGANEKLFF; DNA: TGTTCCAGCAGCAACCGGGACAGGGGCGCTAATGAAAAACTGTTTTTT
size: NA; D: TRBD2; J: TRBJ2-7; V: TRBV2; CDR3: CASSTAGVAYEQYF; DNA: TGTGCCAGCAGCACGGCGGGAGTGGCCTACGAGCAGTACTTC
size: few; D: NA; J: TRBJ1-2; V: TRBV19; CDR3: CASSLYTGRVDGYTF; DNA: TGTGCCAGTAGTCTTTACACAGGCCGCGTGGATGGCTACACCTTC
size: NA; D: TRBD1; J: TRBJ1-4; V: TRBV29-1; CDR3: CSVAVQGAVGREKLFF; DNA: TGCAGCGTTGCCGTACAGGGGGCGGTAGGTCGGGAAAAACTGTTTTTT
size: few; D: NA; J: TRBJ2-7; V: TRBV28; CDR3: CASSLEGVYEQYF; DNA: TGTGCCAGCAGTTTAGAGGGTGTCTACGAGCAGTACTTC
size: NA; D: TRBD1; J: TRBJ2-7; V: TRBV25-1; CDR3: CASSTRGRMQHEQYF; DNA: TGTGCCAGCAGCACCAGGGGGCGGATGCAGCACGAGCAGTACTTC
size: NA; D: NA; J: TRBJ1-2; V: TRBV29-1; CDR3: CSVESSVYGYTF; DNA: TGCAGCGTTGAATCCAGTGTCTATGGCTACACCTTC
size: NA; D: NA; J: TRBJ2-7; V: TRBV29-1; CDR3: CSVEFGSRSSYEQYF; DNA: TGCAGCGTTGAATTCGGGTCAAGGAGCTCCTACGAGCAGTACTTC
size: NA; D: NA; J: TRBJ2-7; V: TRBV9; CDR3: CASSPTGFRSYEQYF; DNA: TGTGCCAGCAGCCCGACAGGATTCCGCTCCTACGAGCAGTACTTC
size: NA; D: NA; J: TRBJ2-2; V: TRBV28; CDR3: CASSFHPGYTGELFF; DNA: TGTGCCAGCAGTTTCCACCCAGGTTACACCGGGGAGCTGTTTTTT
size: NA; D: NA; J: TRBJ2-5; V: TRBV6-5; CDR3: CASSSTPRGGETQYF; DNA: TGTGCCAGCAGTTCCACCCCCAGGGGCGGGGAGACCCAGTACTTC
size: NA; D: TRBD1; J: TRBJ1-5; V: TRBV5-5; CDR3: CASSRGTGDQPQHF; DNA: TGTGCCAGCAGCCGAGGGACAGGCGATCAGCCCCAGCATTTT
size: NA; D: NA; J: TRBJ1-3; V: TRBV5-5; CDR3: CASSLGIGDSGNTIYF; DNA: TGTGCCAGCAGCTTGGGGATAGGGGATTCTGGAAACACCATATATTTT
size: NA; D: TRBD1; J: TRBJ2-7; V: TRBV5-1; CDR3: CASTYDRGREQYF; DNA: TGCGCCAGCACCTATGACAGGGGGCGCGAGCAGTACTTC
size: NA; D: NA; J: TRBJ1-1; V: TRBV7-2; CDR3: CASSNSHVNTEAFF; DNA: TGTGCCAGCAGCAACAGCCACGTGAACACTGAAGCTTTCTTT
size: NA; D: TRBD1; J: TRBJ2-1; V: TRBV9; CDR3: CASSGGTTGNEQFF; DNA: TGTGCCAGCAGCGGAGGAACGACAGGGAATGAGCAGTTCTTC
size: once; D: TRBD2; J: TRBJ2-7; V: TRBV4-3; CDR3: CASSQDIPAGAYEQYF; DNA: TGCGCCAGCAGCCAAGATATTCCAGCGGGAGCCTACGAGCAGTACTTC
size: NA; D: NA; J: TRBJ2-7; V: TRBV7-9; CDR3: CASSSRGGGAGFFNEQYF; DNA: TGTGCCAGCAGCTCCCGGGGAGGGGGGGCAGGGTTCTTCAACGAGCAGTACTTC
size: NA; D: TRBD2; J: TRBJ2-3; V: TRBV20-1; CDR3: CSARGVDTQYF; DNA: TGCAGTGCTCGGGGGGTCGATACGCAGTATTTT
size: NA; D: NA; J: TRBJ2-1; V: TRBV29-1; CDR3: CSVHADEQFF; DNA: TGCAGCGTTCACGCGGATGAGCAGTTCTTC
size: few; D: NA; J: TRBJ2-1; V: TRBV7-9; CDR3: CASSAKGHLNEQFF; DNA: TGTGCCAGCAGCGCCAAGGGACATCTCAATGAGCAGTTCTTC
size: NA; D: TRBD1; J: TRBJ1-2; V: TRBV20-1; CDR3: CSAQGVYGYTF; DNA: TGCAGTGCACAGGGGGTATATGGCTACACCTTC
size: once; D: NA; J: TRBJ2-7; V: TRBV7-8; CDR3: CASSPGLTSYEQYF; DNA: TGTGCCAGCAGCCCGGGACTGACCTCCTACGAGCAGTACTTC
size: NA; D: TRBD1; J: TRBJ1-1; V: TRBV5-6; CDR3: CASSWDRGNTEAFF; DNA: TGTGCCAGCAGTTGGGACAGGGGAAACACTGAAGCTTTCTTT
size: NA; D: NA; J: TRBJ1-2; V: TRBV28; CDR3: CASTSLRGPYGYTF; DNA: TGTGCCAGCACCTCCCTCAGAGGCCCCTATGGCTACACCTTC
size: once; D: NA; J: TRBJ1-1; V: TRBV7-6; CDR3: CASSLDRTKNTEAFF; DNA: TGTGCCAGCAGCTTGGACAGAACAAAGAACACTGAAGCTTTCTTT
size: NA; D: TRBD1; J: TRBJ2-5; V: TRBV6-5; CDR3: CASSLTGEETQYF; DNA: TGTGCCAGCAGTTTGACAGGGGAAGAGACCCAGTACTTC
size: NA; D: NA; J: TRBJ2-1; V: TRBV7-8; CDR3: CASSLDLSRGRNNEQFF; DNA: TGTGCCAGCAGCTTAGATTTGTCGCGGGGGCGAAACAATGAGCAGTTCTTC
size: NA; D: NA; J: TRBJ2-5; V: TRBV7-3; CDR3: CASSLSGLGETQYF; DNA: TGTGCCAGCAGCTTATCCGGACTGGGAGAGACCCAGTACTTC
size: NA; D: TRBD1; J: TRBJ2-1; V: TRBV7-3; CDR3: CASSSPVGTGGLDEQFF; DNA: TGTGCCAGCAGTTCACCCGTCGGGACAGGGGGCTTAGATGAGCAGTTCTTC
size: NA; D: NA; J: TRBJ1-2; V: TRBV13; CDR3: CASSRPGESLASDGYTF; DNA: TGTGCCAGCAGCCGACCAGGGGAATCACTCGCCTCAGATGGCTACACCTTC
size: NA; D: TRBD1; J: TRBJ2-5; V: TRBV7-2; CDR3: CASSSPTRTGGRTETQYF; DNA: TGTGCCAGCAGCTCACCCACCAGGACAGGGGGACGTACAGAGACCCAGTACTTC
size: NA; D: TRBD1; J: TRBJ1-5; V: TRBV18; CDR3: CASSPGTELSPQHF; DNA: TGTGCCAGCTCCCCCGGGACAGAGCTCTCGCCCCAGCATTTT
size: NA; D: NA; J: TRBJ1-5; V: TRBV6-1; CDR3: CASRQGSPQPQHF; DNA: TGTGCCAGCAGGCAGGGGTCCCCTCAGCCCCAGCATTTT
size: NA; D: TRBD2; J: TRBJ2-1; V: TRBV6-5; CDR3: CASSYSTSGNNEQFF; DNA: TGTGCCAGCAGTTACTCAACTAGCGGGAACAATGAGCAGTTCTTC
size: NA; D: NA; J: TRBJ1-2; V: TRBV27; CDR3: CASSLIGGLNYGYTF; DNA: TGTGCCAGCAGTTTAATCGGCGGATTGAACTATGGCTATACCTTC
size: NA; D: NA; J: TRBJ1-1; V: TRBV2; CDR3: CASRSPNRAVNTEAFF; DNA: TGTGCCAGCAGAAGCCCCAACAGGGCCGTGAACACTGAAGCTTTCTTT
size: NA; D: NA; J: TRBJ2-4; V: TRBV12-5; CDR3: CASGWGRGLENIQYF; DNA: TGTGCTAGTGGTTGGGGTCGAGGGTTAGAAAACATTCAGTACTTC
size: NA; D: TRBD1; J: TRBJ1-1; V: TRBV5-6; CDR3: CASSPTGTGADTEAFF; DNA: TGTGCCAGCAGCCCTACCGGGACAGGGGCCGACACTGAAGCTTTCTTT
size: NA; D: NA; J: TRBJ2-1; V: TRBV27; CDR3: CASSLLNEQFF; DNA: TGTGCCAGCAGCCTCCTTAATGAGCAGTTCTTC
size: NA; D: TRBD1; J: TRBJ2-5; V: TRBV27; CDR3: CASSPGQGGIETQYF; DNA: TGTGCCAGCAGTCCGGGACAGGGGGGAATAGAGACCCAGTACTTC
size: NA; D: TRBD1; J: TRBJ1-2; V: TRBV2; CDR3: CASSPGPGQGANGYTF; DNA: TGTGCCAGCAGTCCTGGACCGGGACAGGGGGCCAATGGCTACACCTTC